The 6 T cell receptor beta chains reported below all come from one sample, sequenced in a study of T-cell memory formation after mild COVID-19. TCRdb ran MiXCR on the 5' RACE reads and lists one entry per CDR3 protein. The data hold roughly 310,000 distinct CDR3 sequences, with about 16% observed a single time. Input material: PBMCs or a T cell subset sorted from them (not recorded which). The receptors come from a man aged 18-30 years who had mild COVID-19 (a few samples of this study predate the infection). Cell type and time point are not known.

This clonotype was seen many times. The chain carries TRBV15 and TRBJ2-3; no clear D gene. The CDR3 loop spans 14 amino acids. Per the germline V gene, CDR1 is LNHNV and CDR2 is YYDKDF (reference sequence). V was cut by 2 bases and J by 2 bases, with 8 bases left in between. The chain's CDR3 is CATSRPRPTDTQYF. In nucleotides, the CDR3 is TGTGCCACCAGCAGACCCCGGCCCACAGATACGCAGTATTTT.

This clonotype was found many times. J is TRBJ1-3 and V is TRBV5-1, with TRBD1 matching 9 bases. Trimming removed 4 bases from V and 0 bases from J; junction bases left unmatched: 5. The germline CDR1 and CDR2 sequences are SGHRS and YFSETQ. The CDR3 covers 16 residues. The CDR3 is CASSGTGTSSGNTIYF. DNA of the CDR3: TGCGCCAGCAGCGGGACAGGGACTAGCTCTGGAAACACCATATATTTT.

This clonotype occurred a few times. The chain employs TRBV20-1 and TRBJ2-3, with D maybe TRBD2 (6 bases). This CDR3 is 15 amino acids long. Germline CDR1 and CDR2: DFQATT and SNEGSKA (reference sequence). Trimming removed 1 base from V and 1 base from J, with 12 bases in between. The CDR3 spells CSARGLAGRTDTQYF. The DNA of the CDR3 is TGCAGTGCTAGAGGCCTGGCGGGGCGCACAGATACGCAGTATTTT.

This chain joins TRBV6-1 and TRBJ1-1; D perhaps matches TRBD1 (6 bases). The V gene's germline CDR1 is MNHNS and CDR2 SASEGT. The V end lost 4 bases, the J end lost 1 base, and 13 bases lay between the germline ends. This CDR3 is built from 15 residues. The DNA of the CDR3 is TGTGCCAGCAGTGCGCGACAGGTAGAGAACACTGAAGCTTTCTTT. Translation: CASSARQVENTEAFF.

This chain links TRBV7-2 with TRBJ2-1; 7 bases are a match to TRBD2. CDR3 length: 14 amino acids. Germline CDR1 is SGHTA and CDR2 is FQGNSA. With V trimmed by 0 bases and J by 12 bases, 8 bases remained unmatched. The CDR3, as DNA: TGTGCCAGCAGCTTAGCCGGCGGGGGTAGGGTGCAGTTCTTC. Protein: CASSLAGGGRVQFF.

The rearrangement uses TRBV6-2 or TRBV6-3 and TRBJ1-5, with D unresolved. Trimming took 5 bases from V and 3 from J, leaving 14 bases between them. Looked up from germline, CDR1 is MNHEY and CDR2 is SVGEGT. This CDR3 contains 15 residues. The CDR3 nucleotides read TGTGCCAGCAGTGGCGAGCACCGCTCCAATCAGCCCCAGCATTTT. Amino acids: CASSGEHRSNQPQHF.